This is a list of T cell receptor beta chains from one sample in a study of blood T cell repertoires in COVID-19. The repertoire was sequenced with immunoSEQ multiplex PCR; TCRdb's copy has only in-frame clones and lacks some. Altogether around 310,000 clones are present, 70% to 90% being singletons, with the ten largest covering approximately 9.4%. Sample: PBMCs or T cells enriched from blood (not recorded which). These receptors came from a woman aged 40 to 50 who had recovered from COVID-19. CDR3s include the opening cysteine and the closing phenylalanine or tryptophan. Fields, in order: J gene, clone size, V gene, D gene, CDR3 protein, CDR3 DNA. D genes are given only for firm matches. Size tells how often a clone was seen (once, few, many) or the class of an expanded clone, and some rows leave it out.

>TRBJ2-1|-|TRBV4-1|TRBD2
CASSQEGLAGNNEQFF
TGCGCCAGCAGCCAAGAAGGACTAGCGGGAAACAATGAGCAGTTCTTC
>TRBJ1-1|once|TRBV29-1|-
CSGWESYTEAFF
TGCAGCGGGTGGGAGAGCTACACTGAAGCTTTCTTT
>TRBJ2-1|medium-sized|TRBV13|TRBD1
CASSFPGQGNNEQFF
TGTGCCAGCAGCTTTCCGGGACAGGGGAACAATGAGCAGTTCTTC
>TRBJ2-3|-|TRBV19|TRBD1
CASTPTGLRTDTQYF
TGTGCCAGTACCCCGACAGGGTTGAGGACAGATACGCAGTATTTT
>TRBJ1-2|-|TRBV28|-
CASTTGGLGYTF
TGTGCCAGCACTACGGGAGGGCTCGGCTACACCTTC
>TRBJ2-5|-|TRBV7-6|-
CASSPTEFQETQYF
TGTGCCAGCAGCCCGACAGAATTCCAAGAGACCCAGTACTTC
>TRBJ2-1|-|TRBV7-3|-
CASSLTGTRDEQFF
TGTGCCAGCAGCTTAACGGGCACTAGAGATGAGCAGTTCTTC
>TRBJ2-7|-|TRBV28|TRBD1
CASSLPGTGSLEQYF
TGTGCCAGCAGTCTTCCCGGGACAGGGTCCTTGGAGCAGTACTTC
>TRBJ1-4|-|TRBV15|-
CATSRDPGRVNEKLFF
TGTGCCACCAGCAGAGACCCAGGCAGGGTTAATGAAAAACTGTTTTTT
>TRBJ2-7|-|TRBV11-3|TRBD2
CASSPSGTSGSSYEQYF
TGTGCCAGCAGCCCCAGTGGGACTAGCGGTAGCTCCTACGAGCAGTACTTC
>TRBJ2-1|once|TRBV2|-
CASRRLVSNEQFF
TGTGCCAGCAGAAGACTAGTTAGCAATGAGCAGTTCTTC
>TRBJ1-2|-|TRBV18|-
CASSPLSEGYTF
TGTGCCAGCTCACCTTTGTCCGAGGGCTACACCTTC
>TRBJ1-1|-|TRBV7-2|-
CASSFSAPPNTEAFF
TGTGCCAGCAGCTTCAGTGCCCCTCCGAACACTGAAGCTTTCTTT
>TRBJ2-2|-|TRBV5-4|TRBD1
CASSLGQGDTGELFF
TGTGCCAGCAGCCTGGGACAGGGGGACACCGGGGAGCTGTTTTTT
>TRBJ1-5|-|TRBV7-3|-
CASSSGLDRQPQHF
TGTGCCAGCAGCTCCGGACTGGACCGTCAGCCCCAGCATTTT
>TRBJ2-2|once|TRBV28|TRBD2
CASSPRTSGTGELFF
TGTGCCAGCAGTCCCCGGACTAGCGGCACCGGGGAGCTGTTTTTT
>TRBJ1-1|-|TRBV18|-
CASSPDGRGSRAFF
TGTGCCAGCTCACCAGATGGTCGAGGAAGTCGGGCTTTCTTT
>TRBJ2-1|-|TRBV23-1|TRBD2
CASSQSLASGYNEQFF
TGCGCCAGCAGTCAATCCCTAGCTAGCGGGTACAATGAGCAGTTCTTC
>TRBJ2-5|-|TRBV5-1|TRBD2
CASSLDPAGEETQYF
TGCGCCAGCAGCTTGGACCCGGCGGGGGAAGAGACCCAGTACTTC
>TRBJ1-5|-|TRBV15|TRBD1
CATSRGGTGKKGRNQPQHF
TGTGCCACCAGCAGAGGCGGGACAGGGAAAAAGGGGCGCAATCAGCCCCAGCATTTT
>TRBJ2-4|-|TRBV12-3/TRBV12-4|-
CASSFEGADIQYF
TGTGCCAGCAGTTTCGAGGGAGCGGACATTCAGTACTTC
>TRBJ2-1|few|TRBV7-2|TRBD2
CASSLTSGGYNEQFF
TGTGCCAGCAGCTTAACTAGCGGGGGGTACAATGAGCAGTTCTTC